These 21 T cell receptor beta chains originate from one sample sequenced in a study of blood T cells in healthy people across ages. A second roughly 7 to 11 cycle PCR used barcoded and J-beta primers. TCRdb analysed the 5' RACE reads with MiXCR anew, one entry per CDR3 protein. The table records just under 550,000 distinct CDR3 sequences, about 24% of them present only once. These same data were also listed under a study on T cells of mothers and their children.

The material sequenced was blood. Receptor source: a boy aged 5 to 17 in good health.

This clonotype was observed a few times. This chain joins TRBV6-4 and TRBJ2-1, with 10 nucleotides matching TRBD2. Germline lookup yields CDR1 MRHNA and CDR2 SNTAGT. CDR3 length: 16 amino acids. J gave up 4 bases and V 0 bases, and 3 bases lay outside the gene matches. The CDR3 nucleotides read TGTGCCAGCAGTGACTCGCCTAGCGGGAGTTACAATGAGCAGTTCTTC. It translates to CASSDSPSGSYNEQFF.

This clonotype was seen a handful of times. The rearrangement joins TRBV28 to TRBJ2-1; unclear D gene. CDR3 length: 16 amino acids. Germline V gene lookup returns CDR1 MDHEN and CDR2 SYDVKM. Trimming pared 1 base from V and 3 bases from J, leaving 13 bases between. The CDR3 DNA is TGTGCCAGCAGTTTATTCGGCACGGTCGACTACAATGAGCAGTTCTTC. This codes for CASSLFGTVDYNEQFF.

The rearrangement uses TRBV9 and TRBJ2-3; a weak D match, TRBD2 (6 bases). The CDR3 spans 15 residues. Germline loops: CDR1 SGDLS, CDR2 YYNGEE. Deletions cut 0 bases from V and 8 bases from J, with 16 bases between. The CDR3 loop is CASSVVLGGDGTQYF. The DNA for the CDR3 is TGTGCCAGCAGCGTAGTTCTCGGGGGAGACGGTACGCAGTATTTT.

The V and J genes are TRBV6-6 and TRBJ2-5; the D is unclear. The assigned J gene may be wrong: the sequence end matches TRBJ2-1 better. CDR3 length: 12 amino acids. Germline V gene data show CDR1 as MNHNY and CDR2 as SVGAGI (reference sequence). The CDR3 here is CASSYSHNEQFF. CDR3 bases: TGTGCCAGCAGTTACTCCCATAATGAGCAGTTCTTC.

Concerning this clonotype itself: The junction shows a germline mismatch at one end, possibly a read error. V gene TRBV7-2 combines with J gene TRBJ2-3, with TRBD2 matching over 11 bases. The CDR3 is 16 amino acids. Germline V gives CDR1 SGHTA, CDR2 FQGNSA. CDR3 loop: CAGRFSGGAITDTQYF. The CDR3 DNA reads TGTGCCGGCAGATTTAGCGGGGGGGCCATCACAGATACGCAGTATTTT.

This chain uses TRBV7-2 with TRBJ1-1, with D perhaps matching TRBD1 (6 bases). V was clipped by 3 bases and J by 6 bases, with 17 bases between them. Germline V gives CDR1 SGHTA, CDR2 FQGNSA. The CDR3 covers 15 residues. CDR3 sequence: CASSFDRTERAEAFF. The CDR3 DNA reads TGTGCCAGCAGCTTCGATCGGACAGAACGGGCTGAAGCTTTCTTT.

This sequence joins TRBV27 and TRBJ2-7; 9 nucleotides match TRBD2. After removal of 2 bases from V and 3 bases from J, the junction contained 5 bases not matched to a gene. Germline V gene lookup returns CDR1 MNHEY and CDR2 SMNVEV (reference sequence). The CDR3 is 15 residues long. This CDR3 is CASSLMSGRIYEQYF. In DNA, the CDR3 is TGTGCCAGCAGTTTAATGAGCGGGAGGATCTACGAGCAGTACTTC.

A remark on this clonotype: A much larger clonotype is one base distant, so this may be a read error. This chain links TRBV27 with TRBJ1-4, with a tentative D call TRBD1 (6 bases). The CDR3 has 15 amino acids. CDR1 is MNHEY, CDR2 SMNVEV, per germline (reference sequence). The V end was cut by 5 bases, the J end by 0 bases, with 10 bases between. CDR3 nucleotide sequence: TGTGCCAGCAGTAACAGGGATGCAACTAATGAAAAACTGTTTTTT. Residues: CASSNRDATNEKLFF.

This clonotype was counted a few times. This sequence joins TRBV3-1 and TRBJ2-1; 7 bases align to TRBD1. CDR1 and CDR2 from the germline V gene are LGHDT and YNNKEL (reference sequence). The trim removed 0 bases at V and 4 bases at J, leaving 3 bases unmatched. This CDR3 is built from 15 residues. In DNA form, the CDR3 reads TGTGCCAGCAGCCAAGAACAGGGGCGTTACAATGAGCAGTTCTTC. Protein sequence: CASSQEQGRYNEQFF.

The chain joins TRBV29-1 to TRBJ2-5, with 7 positions matching TRBD1. The J call is in doubt because the DNA end fits TRBJ2-7 better. Germline CDR1 is SQVTM and CDR2 is ANQGSEA. The CDR3 loop spans 14 amino acids. Here the CDR3 reads CSVGIRQGPYEQYF. The CDR3 nucleotides are TGCAGCGTTGGGATACGACAGGGCCCCTACGAGCAGTACTTC.

This clonotype was observed at least ten times. CDR3 sequence reads: CASIPYEQYF. The CDR3 DNA reads as TGTGCCAGCATTCCCTACGAGCAGTACTTC. This chain joins TRBV25-1 and TRBJ2-5; no clear D gene. The DNA end lines up better with TRBJ2-7; the J call may be wrong. Germline CDR1 MGHDK, CDR2 SYGVNS. The CDR3 runs to 10 residues.

This clonotype showed up just a few times. The chain combines TRBV29-1 with TRBJ2-5; D is possibly TRBD1 (5 bases). CDR1 and CDR2 from the germline V gene are SQVTM and ANQGSEA. Trimming removed 3 bases from V and 0 bases from J, with 14 bases in between. The CDR3 loop spans 15 amino acids. CDR3 in amino acids: CSVDDQARDQETQYF. The DNA for the CDR3 is TGCAGCGTTGATGACCAGGCCAGGGACCAAGAGACCCAGTACTTC.

The table lists this clonotype with a count of one. The chain combines TRBV6-2 or TRBV6-3 with TRBJ2-1; TRBD1 agrees at 9 bases. The CDR3 runs to 13 residues. V was clipped by 8 bases and J by 8 bases; unmatched bases: 7. Germline V gene data show CDR1 as MNHEY and CDR2 as SVGEGT. The DNA of the CDR3 is TGTGCCAGCCCCCGGGACAGGGTACATGAGCAGTTCTTC. Its protein product is CASPRDRVHEQFF.

This clonotype was seen more than once but under ten times. The J gene is TRBJ2-7, the V gene TRBV2, with no clear D. Trimming stripped 3 bases from V and 4 bases from J, with 7 bases between. Germline lookup yields CDR1 SNHLY and CDR2 FYNNEI. The CDR3 length is 12 residues. The CDR3: CASSDELYEQYF. CDR3 bases: TGTGCCAGCAGTGACGAGCTTTACGAGCAGTACTTC.

The chain combines TRBV5-1 with TRBJ1-6; 8 bases are a match to TRBD1. This CDR3 has 16 amino acids. Germline V lookup: CDR1 SGHRS, CDR2 YFSETQ. V was clipped by 4 bases and J by 7 bases; unmatched bases: 10. CDR3 DNA sequence: TGCGCCAGCAGCGCTCAGGGGGCCTCGGCGAATTCACCCCTCCACTTT. It yields the protein CASSAQGASANSPLHF.

The gene calls are TRBV19 and TRBJ1-2; no firm D call. Trimming removed 11 bases from V and 2 bases from J, with 15 bases in between. This CDR3 is built from 13 residues. Germline V CDR1 and CDR2: LNHDA, SQIVND (reference sequence). The DNA for the CDR3 is TGTGCCGCAGCCGGCCGAGGGAACTATGGCTACACCTTC. It codes for CAAAGRGNYGYTF. Looking up the rest from reference TRBV19 and TRBJ1-2 gives the full variable domain: DGGITQSPKYLFRKEGQNVTLSCEQNLNHDAMYWYRQDPGQGLRLIYYSQIVNDFQKGDIAEGYSVSREKKESFPLTVTSAQKNPTAFYLCAAAGRGNYGYTFGSGTRLTVV.

The sample holds a few counts of this clonotype. This CDR3 is CASSPDSTDTQYF. In nucleotides, the CDR3 is TGTGCCAGCAGCCCCGACAGCACAGATACGCAGTATTTT. The chain joins TRBV7-9 to TRBJ2-3; D is unclear. Germline loops: CDR1 SEHNR, CDR2 FQNEAQ (reference sequence). This CDR3 comprises 13 residues. With 5 bases removed from V and 0 bases from J, the gap between germline ends came to 6 bases.

The V and J genes are TRBV28 and TRBJ2-7; possible D gene TRBD2, 5 bases. Germline lookup yields CDR1 MDHEN and CDR2 SYDVKM. Trimming took off 5 bases at V and 5 bases at J, with 19 bases between the two ends. The CDR3 has 15 amino acids. The CDR3 bases are TGTGCCAGCAGTCCAGAGGGCCGCCCGCGCCACGAGCAGTACTTC. Encoded protein: CASSPEGRPRHEQYF.

The chain combines TRBV6-1 with TRBJ2-2; 10 nucleotides align to TRBD1. The V segment lost 6 bases and the J segment 6 bases; nucleotides outside the gene matches: 7. Germline values: CDR1 MNHNS, CDR2 SASEGT. The CDR3 contains 15 residues. CDR3 DNA: TGTGCCAGCAGCTGGGACAGGGGATCGTCCGGGGAGCTGTTTTTT. Its protein is CASSWDRGSSGELFF.

This clonotype was observed a handful of times. The rearrangement joins TRBV7-2 to TRBJ2-1; the D is unclear. The CDR3 totals 12 residues. CDR1 SGHTA and CDR2 FQGNSA come from the germline V gene. Trimming removed 5 bases at V and 9 bases at J, with 11 bases between. CDR3 sequence (DNA): TGTGCCAGCAGCCACCTAGTCGGTGAGCAGTTCTTC. Amino acids: CASSHLVGEQFF.

This clonotype was detected a few times. V is TRBV27 and J is TRBJ2-4, with D unclear. CDR1 and CDR2 from the germline V gene are MNHEY and SMNVEV (reference sequence). V lost 2 bases, J lost 4 bases, and 9 bases lay in between. The CDR3 contains 14 residues. This CDR3 reads CASSLGFNKNIQYF. For the CDR3, the DNA is TGTGCCAGCAGTTTAGGGTTTAATAAAAACATTCAGTACTTC.